The 5 T cell receptor beta chains presented below share a single source sample, sequenced in a study of response to subunit inactivated influenza vaccine. TCRdb re-analysed the RT-PCR reads in MiXCR, keeping a single row per CDR3 protein. Here the sample spans about 500,000 distinct CDR3 sequences, 13% being singletons. Material: PBMCs from blood, obtained more than 35 days after vaccination. Every receptor here comes from a man aged 45-65 years who received an inactivated influenza vaccine.

J is TRBJ2-5 and V is TRBV7-2, with D possibly being TRBD1 (5 bases). The CDR3 has 16 amino acids. Deletions cut 5 bases from V and 6 bases from J, with 22 bases between. Germline V CDR1 and CDR2: SGHTA, FQGNSA. CDR3 amino acids: CASSPVVREWYQTQYF. Here the CDR3 DNA reads TGTGCCAGCAGCCCGGTGGTCAGGGAATGGTATCAGACCCAGTACTTC.

This clonotype was picked up many times. The genes are TRBV7-9 and TRBJ1-2; D not certain. CDR1 is SEHNR, CDR2 FQNEAQ, per germline (reference sequence). This CDR3 has 14 amino acids. Trimming took 1 base from V and 7 from J, leaving 13 bases between them. CDR3 in DNA: TGTGCCAGCAGCTTAGAGGCCGTATCGCGTGGCTACACCTTC. Its translation is CASSLEAVSRGYTF.

The chain links TRBV10-3 to TRBJ2-1; maybe TRBD2 (5 bases). The CDR3 consists of 12 residues. V was shortened by 6 bases and J by 8 bases, with 11 bases between the two germline ends. The germline CDR1 and CDR2 sequences are ENHRY and SYGVKD. Here the CDR3 reads CAISPGEHEQFF. CDR3 nucleotide sequence: TGTGCCATCAGCCCCGGGGAACATGAGCAGTTCTTC.

This clonotype was observed many times. The rearrangement links TRBV20-1 to TRBJ2-7; 10 bases fit TRBD2. Germline values: CDR1 DFQATT, CDR2 SNEGSKA (reference sequence). The V gene end was trimmed by 7 bases and the J gene end by 7 bases; junction bases not matched to a gene: 7. This CDR3 contains 12 residues. The CDR3 is CSVKRGGREQYF. CDR3 nucleotides: TGCAGTGTGAAGCGGGGGGGTCGGGAGCAGTACTTC.

This clonotype was counted between two and nine times. V and J are TRBV28 and TRBJ2-1, with D perhaps TRBD1 (7 bases). The V gene's germline CDR1 is MDHEN and CDR2 SYDVKM. This CDR3 spans 14 amino acids. Trimming took off 2 bases at V and 8 bases at J, with 13 bases between the two ends. Written as DNA, the CDR3 is TGTGCCAGCAGTTTACTCGCAGGGGGGTATGAGCAGTTCTTC. The encoded protein is CASSLLAGGYEQFF.